Listed below are T cell receptor beta chains from one sample, sequenced in a study of cytomegalovirus exposure and HLA in healthy donors. TCRdb's copy holds only in-frame clones and misses some; the assay was immunoSEQ multiplex PCR. The sample spans roughly 120,000 clones; the ten largest clones claim about 2.7%. The sample comprised PBMCs. The source of these receptors is a young man in good health and CMV-seronegative. Both conserved end residues are part of each CDR3. The order of the fields is D gene, V gene, J gene, CDR3 DNA, CDR3 protein. A D gene is named only where the DNA matches it firmly.

NA	TRBV27	TRBJ2-2	TGTGCCAGCAGTCGGAGAGGCGCCGGGGAGCTGTTTTTT	CASSRRGAGELFF
TRBD1	TRBV6-6	TRBJ1-3	TGTGCCAGCAGTTACGACAGGGGAAACTCTGGAAACACCATATATTTT	CASSYDRGNSGNTIYF
TRBD1	TRBV11-2	TRBJ1-5	TGTGCCAGCAGCTCGACAGGGGGCAGGGATCAGCCCCAGCATTTT	CASSSTGGRDQPQHF
TRBD2	TRBV5-1	TRBJ2-5	TGCGCCAGCAGCTTACTTGGTAGCGGGAAGGAGACCCAGTACTTC	CASSLLGSGKETQYF
NA	TRBV7-2	TRBJ2-7	TGTGCCAGCAGTGGAACAGTCTCCTACGAGCAGTACTTC	CASSGTVSYEQYF
NA	TRBV5-1	TRBJ1-4	TGCGCCAGCAGCCAAGGAGGGGATGAAAAACTGTTTTTT	CASSQGGDEKLFF
TRBD1	TRBV27	TRBJ2-7	TGTGCCAGCAGTTTATTATGGGGGCGACAGGGCTACGAGCAGTACTTC	CASSLLWGRQGYEQYF
NA	TRBV7-7	TRBJ1-4	TGTGCTAGCAGCTCAGGCCAAGATGAAAAACTGTTTTTT	CASSSGQDEKLFF
NA	TRBV7-2	TRBJ2-2	TGTGCCAGCAGCCCGTGGACAGTGAACACCGGGGAGCTGTTTTTT	CASSPWTVNTGELFF
TRBD1	TRBV6-5	TRBJ1-1	TGTGCCAGCAGGCAGGACAGGGGGCGTATTCCTGAAGCTTTCTTT	CASRQDRGRIPEAFF
TRBD1	TRBV9	TRBJ2-2	TGTGCCAGCAGCGTAGGGGACAGGGGAAGAACCGGGGAGCTGTTTTTT	CASSVGDRGRTGELFF
NA	TRBV4-2	TRBJ1-1	TGTGCCAGCAGCCAAGTGGGGAGGAACACTGAAGCTTTCTTT	CASSQVGRNTEAFF